This entry describes one TCR beta chain. The sample comes from a study of technical replicates of blood from a handful of donors. Trimming stripped 2 bases from V and 0 bases from J, with 14 bases between. Germline CDR1 is LGHNA and CDR2 is YNFKEQ. The CDR3 is made up of 18 amino acids. Sequencing was performed with immunoSEQ multiplex PCR; in TCRdb, only in-frame clones are kept and a portion is missing. The sample lists 80,000 or so clones, roughly 77% seen once, with 3% to 4.5% in the top ten. Sequencing input: PBMCs. The rearrangement joins TRBV4-2 to TRBJ1-6, with a tentative D call TRBD1 (5 bases). The clonotype originates from a human donor in good health. Some clones in this sample may be carry-over from other donors' samples. As DNA, the CDR3 is TGTGCCAGCAGCCAAACGGTGGGGGGTAGCTCCTATAATTCACCCCTCCACTTT. Protein: CASSQTVGGSSYNSPLHF.